A selection of T cell receptor beta chains follows, all from one sample in a study of blood T cell repertoires in COVID-19. Using immunoSEQ multiplex PCR, the repertoire was profiled, and TCRdb retains in-frame clones only, with some absent. This sample has some 290,000 clones, with 90% found just once. The source material was peripheral blood. The receptors were gathered from a woman in her 30s with COVID-19, enrolled during active disease. Each CDR3 is given with its conserved first and last residue. Fields, in order: V gene, clone size, J gene, CDR3 protein. Size tells how often a clone was seen (once, few, many) or the class of an expanded clone, and some rows leave it out.

TRBV5-4,-,TRBJ1-2,CASSLLRDSPRHGYTF
TRBV7-5,-,TRBJ1-5,CVRSGNRAFNQPQHF
TRBV10-3,-,TRBJ2-1,CAISESPPSGEQFF
TRBV11-2,few,TRBJ2-7,CASSLAGTRYEQYF
TRBV6-5,-,TRBJ1-1,CASFRQGLGDTEAFF
TRBV12-3/TRBV12-4,once,TRBJ1-5,CASSLTDNQPQHF
TRBV29-1,-,TRBJ1-1,CSVTTGTGGTEAFF
TRBV28,-,TRBJ1-2,CASSSGTGVRGYTF
TRBV7-8,-,TRBJ1-2,CASSLEGQHYGYTF
TRBV6-5,-,TRBJ2-3,CASGALAGGPNTQYF
TRBV5-1,-,TRBJ1-2,CASSSRTATNYGYTF
TRBV19,-,TRBJ1-5,CASTDRGLSNQPQHF
TRBV3-1/TRBV3-2,-,TRBJ1-2,CASSQVPGTETYGYTF
TRBV7-9,-,TRBJ1-4,CASRPATGLTGEKLFF